The 4 T cell receptor beta chains below all came from one sample that was sequenced in a study of Ad26.COV2.S vaccination and SARS-CoV-2 variants. Data came from immunoSEQ multiplex PCR; TCRdb stores just in-frame clones and leaves some out. The data hold approximately 480,000 clones, with 70% to 90% observed a single time. Specified treatment: roughly 18 received Ad26.COV2.S at low or high dose, single or two shots; several received placebo; per-sample allocation not given. Specimens were obtained on day 63 following the first vaccine or placebo injection. Material: peripheral blood, obtained in a trial of Ad26.COV2.S vaccine versus placebo. The origin of the receptors is a person aged 18-65 years who received the Ad26.COV2.S COVID-19 vaccine or a placebo.

V is TRBV15 and J is TRBJ2-7; no definite D call. This CDR3 has 13 amino acids. CDR1 and CDR2 from the germline V gene are LNHNV and YYDKDF (reference sequence). V shed 5 bases and J shed 1 base, with 9 bases lying between them. CDR3: CATSLMNSYEQYF. CDR3 nucleotide sequence: TGTGCCACCAGCCTGATGAATTCCTACGAGCAGTACTTC.

V gene TRBV27 combines with J gene TRBJ1-1; D gene uncertain. Trimming left V 9 bases short and J 4 bases short, with 15 bases between. The CDR3 sequence is 13 residues long. Per germline, CDR1 MNHEY and CDR2 SMNVEV (reference sequence). DNA of the CDR3: TGTGCCAGTCAAGACCGGCGGGGCACTGAAGCTTTCTTT. Protein: CASQDRRGTEAFF.

The rearrangement joins TRBV7-9 to TRBJ2-7, with D unclear. The CDR3 loop spans 14 amino acids. Germline V lookup: CDR1 SEHNR, CDR2 FQNEAQ (reference sequence). V lost 4 bases and J 6 bases, leaving 16 bases between the germline ends. The CDR3 sequence is CASSSGPSLSEQYF. The CDR3, as DNA: TGTGCCAGCAGCTCAGGCCCAAGCCTCTCCGAGCAGTACTTC.

The rearrangement joins TRBV19 to TRBJ2-7; D is perhaps TRBD2 (6 bases). This CDR3 has 15 residues. V was cut by 4 bases and J by 8 bases, with 21 bases left in between. CDR1 is LNHDA and CDR2 is SQIVND in the germline V gene (reference sequence). CDR3 residues: CASSTTAGKSTQQYF. CDR3 nucleotide sequence: TGTGCCAGTAGTACCACGGCGGGGAAGTCGACTCAGCAGTACTTC. Full variable domain (rest looked up from reference TRBV19 and TRBJ2-7): DGGITQSPKYLFRKEGQNVTLSCEQNLNHDAMYWYRQDPGQGLRLIYYSQIVNDFQKGDIAEGYSVSREKKESFPLTVTSAQKNPTAFYLCASSTTAGKSTQQYFGPGTRLTVT.